The clone carrying this TCR beta chain came up many times. The target antigen is unknown. This CDR3 spans 13 amino acids. Germline V CDR1 and CDR2: GTSNPN, SVGIG (reference sequence). Trimming removed 0 bases from V and 6 bases from J; junction bases left unmatched: 4. This sample is part of a study of lung T cells in sarcoidosis with Löfgren's syndrome. As for the study in general: Bronchoalveolar lavage fluid in sarcoidosis accumulates CD4+ T cells. Analyses focused on Löfgren's syndrome patients. Regarding the study as a whole: TRAV12-1 and TRBV2 were reportedly most expanded in Löfgren's patients. Multiple Löfgren's syndrome patients reportedly shared TRAV12-1 and TRBV2 CDR3 motifs, suggesting public CD4+ TCRs.

Via MiXCR, TCRdb re-called the reads, giving one row per CDR3 protein. The sample comprises about 21,000 distinct CDR3 sequences, less than 25% of which are singletons, and about 3.8% rests with the top ten. The sequencing input was CD4+ T cells from PBMCs. The chain combines TRBV30 with TRBJ1-1; 7 bases agree with TRBD1. The receptor comes from a human donor with sarcoidosis (Löfgren's syndrome or another form), or a control subject (not recorded which). CDR3 bases: TGTGCCTGGAGTGTACCAGGGGGGTCTGAAGCTTTCTTT. Translation: CAWSVPGGSEAFF.